This T cell receptor (beta chain) was observed in a study of Tregs in tolerant kidney transplant recipients. Study-level results: Findings come from small patient numbers and require larger validation. This study did not directly address biological reproducibility.

To note about this clone: The antigen is not known.

This CDR3 is built from 13 residues. Trimming pared 5 bases from V and 7 bases from J, leaving 12 bases between. Germline CDR1 SEHNR, CDR2 FQNEAQ (reference sequence). Recipients received nonmyeloablative bone marrow transplants from related graft donors, with transient mixed chimerism. CD4+CD25+CD127- Tregs, CD4+CD25- non-Tregs, CD4 and CD8 cells were sorted. Libraries were prepared by immunoSEQ multiplex PCR; TCRdb keeps only in-frame clonotypes and omits some of them. The data show some 57,000 clones, roughly nine tenths seen once. V gene TRBV7-9 combines with J gene TRBJ2-1; D may be TRBD1 (6 bases). The sample in question was CD8+ T cells from blood (PBMCs), obtained 24 months after the transplant. This sequence was found in a human patient who received a combined kidney and bone marrow transplant. The graft donor may account for some of the T cells. Here the CDR3 DNA reads TGTGCCAGCAGCCCTCAGGGGCGGAATGAGCAGTTCTTC. This translates into CASSPQGRNEQFF.